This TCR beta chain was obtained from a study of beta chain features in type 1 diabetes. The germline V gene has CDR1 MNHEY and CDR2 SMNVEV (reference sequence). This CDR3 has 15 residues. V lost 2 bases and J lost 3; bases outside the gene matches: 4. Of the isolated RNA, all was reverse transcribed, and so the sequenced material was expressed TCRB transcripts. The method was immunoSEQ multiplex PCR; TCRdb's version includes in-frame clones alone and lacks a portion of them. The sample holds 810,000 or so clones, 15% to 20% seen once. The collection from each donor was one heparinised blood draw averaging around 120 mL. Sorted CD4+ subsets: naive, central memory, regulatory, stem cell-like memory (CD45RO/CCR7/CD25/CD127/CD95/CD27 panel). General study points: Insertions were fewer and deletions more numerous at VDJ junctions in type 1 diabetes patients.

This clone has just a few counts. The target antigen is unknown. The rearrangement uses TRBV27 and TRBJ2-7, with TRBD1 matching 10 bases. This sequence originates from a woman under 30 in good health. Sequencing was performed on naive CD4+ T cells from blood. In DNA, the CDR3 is TGTGCCAGCAGTTTAATCAGGGACAGGGGCTACGAGCAGTACTTC. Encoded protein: CASSLIRDRGYEQYF.